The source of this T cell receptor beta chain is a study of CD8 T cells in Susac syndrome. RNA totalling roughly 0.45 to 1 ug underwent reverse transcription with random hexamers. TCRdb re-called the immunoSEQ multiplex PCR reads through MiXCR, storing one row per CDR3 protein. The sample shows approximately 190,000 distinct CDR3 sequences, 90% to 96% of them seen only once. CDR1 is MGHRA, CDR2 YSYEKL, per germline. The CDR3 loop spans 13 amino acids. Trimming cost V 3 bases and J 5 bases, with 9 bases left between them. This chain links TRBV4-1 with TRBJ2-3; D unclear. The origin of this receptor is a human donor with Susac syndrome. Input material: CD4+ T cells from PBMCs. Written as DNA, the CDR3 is TGCGCCAGCAGCCATCCCTCTGGAGATACGCAGTATTTT. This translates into CASSHPSGDTQYF.